This paragraph reports one T cell receptor (beta chain). Its antigen remains unknown. The data were taken from a study of cytotoxic CD8 clonotypes in ibrutinib-treated CLL. On the study more broadly: Across the patients, roughly 10 were relapsed/refractory, roughly 15 treatment-naive and 17 to 18 IGHV unmutated. Responses: some 25 partial, 2 complete; after median around 64 months, roughly 14 stayed remitted, about twelve progressed. Broader study findings: At the start, clonality exceeded age-matched healthy donors and followed circulating CD8+ T-cell counts. Clonality was elevated at ibrutinib response and had returned toward baseline at progression.

Data came from immunoSEQ multiplex PCR; TCRdb stores just in-frame clones and leaves some out. The sample has hundreds of thousands of clones; around 75% are singletons. Trimming removed 6 bases from V and 0 bases from J, with 5 bases in between. The CDR3 covers 12 residues. Germline lookup yields CDR1 SGHVS and CDR2 FNYEAQ. The TCR sequence derives from a human donor with chronic lymphocytic leukemia. The source material was PBMCs, sampled after 12 months of ibrutinib treatment. The rearrangement uses TRBV7-6 and TRBJ2-5; D not certain. This CDR3 is CASRHDQETQYF. Here the CDR3 DNA reads TGTGCCAGCAGACATGACCAAGAGACCCAGTACTTC.